The 26 T cell receptor beta chains below all came from one sample that was sequenced in a study of shared clonotypes between healthy human individuals. Measured with immunoSEQ multiplex PCR; TCRdb has only the in-frame clones, and not every one. Counted here are about 1.1 million clones, about 72% occurring once; the ten biggest clones make up 0.89%. Sequencing was performed on memory CD4+ T cells from PBMCs. As for subset: CD45RA-negative fraction. The receptors here all came from a man aged 18 to 29 in good health. Some clones in this sample may be carry-over from other donors' samples.

This chain links TRBV15 with TRBJ2-7; D is possibly TRBD1 or TRBD2 (6 bases each). The V end was cut by 2 bases, the J end by 2 bases, with 13 bases between. This CDR3 is 15 amino acids long. The germline gives CDR1 LNHNV, CDR2 YYDKDF (reference sequence). CDR3 protein: CATSRLYGGPYEQYF. DNA of the CDR3: TGTGCCACCAGCAGACTCTACGGGGGCCCCTACGAGCAGTACTTC. The variable domain in full, completed from reference TRBV15 and TRBJ2-7, reads DAMVIQNPRYQVTQFGKPVTLSCSQTLNHNVMYWYQQKSSQAPKLLFHYYDKDFNNEADTPDNFQSRRPNTSFCFLDIRSPGLGDTAMYLCATSRLYGGPYEQYFGPGTRLTVT.

This clone was counted once. Other DNA sequences of this sample code for an identical CDR3. V is TRBV7-9 and J is TRBJ2-7; D tentatively fits TRBD1 or TRBD2 (5 bases each). The CDR3 loop spans 15 amino acids. Germline CDR1 and CDR2: SEHNR and FQNEAQ (reference sequence). V lost 1 base and J 0 bases, leaving 10 bases between the germline ends. The CDR3 DNA reads TGTGCCAGCAGCTTAGAGGCAGGGAGCTCCTACGAGCAGTACTTC. Amino acids: CASSLEAGSSYEQYF.

This clone was detected many times. The chain's CDR3 is CASSLTGYSTNEKLFF. As DNA, the CDR3 is TGCGCCAGCAGCTTGACGGGGTATTCGACTAATGAAAAACTGTTTTTT. The chain uses TRBV5-1 and TRBJ1-4; no reliable D call. Looked up from germline, CDR1 is SGHRS and CDR2 is YFSETQ. Trimming pared 1 base from V and 2 bases from J, leaving 12 bases between. The CDR3 runs 16 residues.

J is TRBJ2-1 and V is TRBV5-1, with 9 bases aligning to TRBD1. In germline, CDR1 is SGHRS, CDR2 YFSETQ. V shed 4 bases and J 6 bases; nucleotides not matched to a gene: 5. The CDR3 contains 14 residues. The CDR3 DNA sequence: TGCGCCAGCAGCACCGACAGGGGGGGCAATGAGCAGTTCTTC. Translation: CASSTDRGGNEQFF.

V gene TRBV4-1 combines with J gene TRBJ2-5; the D gene could be TRBD1 or TRBD2 (5 bases each). The CDR3 is made up of 14 amino acids. Germline CDR1 and CDR2: MGHRA and YSYEKL. V gave up 1 base and J gave up 5 bases, with 11 bases separating them. The CDR3: CASSQVPGLETQYF. CDR3 DNA: TGCGCCAGCAGCCAAGTGCCGGGGCTGGAGACCCAGTACTTC.

The J gene is TRBJ2-1, the V gene TRBV30; 12 bases agree with TRBD2. The germline V gene has CDR1 GTSNPN and CDR2 SVGIG (reference sequence). The CDR3 is 15 residues long. V lost 3 bases, J lost 4 bases, and 4 bases stayed unmatched. The CDR3 sequence is CAWSSLAGGYNEQFF. Written as DNA, the CDR3 is TGTGCCTGGAGCTCCCTAGCGGGAGGGTACAATGAGCAGTTCTTC.

The chain links TRBV10-1 to TRBJ2-7; weak D call: TRBD1 (5 bases). Germline V lookup: CDR1 WNHNN, CDR2 SYGVQD (reference sequence). Deletions cut 4 bases from V and 4 bases from J, with 11 bases between. The CDR3 consists of 13 residues. The DNA for the CDR3 is TGCGCCAGCAGTGGACAGAACGGGTACGAGCAGTACTTC. It specifies CASSGQNGYEQYF.

This clone was observed a single time. This chain uses TRBV6-5 with TRBJ2-2; D gene uncertain. The CDR3 totals 13 residues. Germline V gene sequence: CDR1 MNHEY, CDR2 SVGAGI. The V and J ends lost 7 bases and 6 bases respectively, with 12 bases between them. The CDR3 nucleotides read TGTGCCAGCAAAAGACTGTTTCCCGGGGAGCTGTTTTTT. Translated: CASKRLFPGELFF.

The chain carries TRBV7-2 and TRBJ2-3; 10 nucleotides align to TRBD2. Germline V gene data show CDR1 as SGHTA and CDR2 as FQGNSA. This CDR3 is 17 amino acids long. V trimming: 1 base; J trimming: 0 bases; junction bases outside the gene matches: 4. CDR3: CASSLGLAGLSTDTQYF. The CDR3, as DNA: TGTGCCAGCAGCTTAGGACTAGCGGGTCTAAGCACAGATACGCAGTATTTT.

In this sample, this clone turned up many times. The chain is built from TRBV5-1 and TRBJ1-2, with 7 bases aligning to TRBD1. CDR1 SGHRS and CDR2 YFSETQ come from the germline V gene. The trim removed 4 bases at V and 4 bases at J, leaving 4 bases unmatched. The CDR3 runs 13 residues. In DNA, the CDR3 is TGCGCCAGCAGCGCAACAGGGGCCTATGGCTACACCTTC. Amino acids: CASSATGAYGYTF.

Of note for this clone: Just one base apart from a much larger clone, this may be a read error. CDR3 DNA sequence: TGTGCCAGCAGCTTAGCATCGGAGTACGAGCAGTACTTC. It encodes CASSLASEYEQYF. The rearrangement links TRBV11-3 to TRBJ2-7; D call uncertain. The CDR3 consists of 13 residues. Germline V gives CDR1 SGHNT, CDR2 YENEEA. The ends were cut back, 1 base at V and 4 bases at J, with 8 bases in the middle.

This clone was recorded a few times. The genes are TRBV5-5 and TRBJ1-5; D not certain. V was pared by 3 bases and J by 1 base, with 8 bases between. In germline, CDR1 is SGHKS, CDR2 YYEKEE (reference sequence). CDR3 size: 14 residues. In DNA form, the CDR3 reads TGTGCCAGCAGCTACTCCATAAGCAATCAGCCCCAGCATTTT. Its protein is CASSYSISNQPQHF. The variable domain in full, completed from reference TRBV5-5 and TRBJ1-5, reads DAGVTQSPTHLIKTRGQQVTLRCSPISGHKSVSWYQQVLGQGPQFIFQYYEKEERGRGNFPDRFSARQFPNYSSELNVNALLLGDSALYLCASSYSISNQPQHFGDGTRLSIL.

The chain uses TRBV9 and TRBJ2-7, with unresolved D. V lost 0 bases and J 4 bases, leaving 8 bases between the germline ends. The CDR3 runs 13 residues. From germline, CDR1 is SGDLS and CDR2 YYNGEE. CDR3 coding DNA: TGTGCCAGCAGCGTAGAACCCGGGTACGAGCAGTACTTC. It specifies CASSVEPGYEQYF.

Points on this clone: An end of the junction differs from the germline gene, which may be a read error. The V gene is TRBV2, the J gene TRBJ1-5, with a weak D call TRBD1 (5 bases). From germline, CDR1 is SNHLY and CDR2 FYNNEI. This CDR3 comprises 14 residues. The CDR3 coding sequence is TGTGCCAGCAATGAAGCTGGGGCCAATCAGCCCCAGCATTTT. It specifies CASNEAGANQPQHF.

DNA for the CDR3: TGTGCCAGTAGTATTTGGGCTTCTAGCAATCAGCCCCAGCATTTT. Translated: CASSIWASSNQPQHF. This chain joins TRBV19 and TRBJ1-5; no clear D. Germline V gives CDR1 LNHDA, CDR2 SQIVND (reference sequence). The V gene lost 3 bases and the J gene lost 0 bases, with 9 bases spanning the gap. CDR3 length: 15 amino acids.

The rearrangement uses TRBV19 and TRBJ2-1, with TRBD1 matching over 7 bases. This CDR3 has 14 amino acids. Unmatched junction bases numbered 6, after V lost 3 bases and J lost 7 bases. Germline V gene data show CDR1 as LNHDA and CDR2 as SQIVND (reference sequence). CDR3 nucleotide sequence: TGTGCCAGTAGTATGGGACAGAGGATGAATGAGCAGTTCTTC. It encodes CASSMGQRMNEQFF.

The chain has TRBV6-6 and TRBJ2-7; 10 bases match TRBD1. J gave up 3 bases and V 5 bases, and 7 bases lay outside the gene matches. Germline CDR1 reads MNHNY; CDR2 reads SVGAGI (reference sequence). This CDR3 comprises 15 residues. The CDR3 loop is CASSRTTGGFYEQYF. The CDR3 DNA reads as TGTGCCAGCAGTCGAACGACAGGGGGCTTCTACGAGCAGTACTTC.

This clone was seen once. This chain links TRBV18 with TRBJ2-7, with 7 positions matching TRBD1. V lost 3 bases to trimming and J lost 6 bases; unmatched junction nucleotides: 2. The CDR3 runs to 12 residues. CDR1 and CDR2 from the germline V gene are KGHSH and LQKENI. The CDR3 sequence: CASSPRQGEQYF. Here the CDR3 DNA reads TGTGCCAGCTCACCTAGACAGGGCGAGCAGTACTTC.

The rearrangement uses TRBV28 and TRBJ2-7; TRBD2 matches 12 bases. V shed 3 bases and J 1 base; nucleotides not matched to a gene: 1. CDR3 length equals 15 residues. Germline CDR1 and CDR2: MDHEN and SYDVKM. This chain's CDR3 is CASSFGTSGSYEQYF. The CDR3 region has the DNA TGTGCCAGCAGTTTTGGGACTAGCGGGTCCTACGAGCAGTACTTC.

In its sample, this clone was seen a few times. V and J are TRBV28 and TRBJ2-6; the match to TRBD1 covers 7 bases. Losses at the gene ends were 5 bases for V and 2 bases for J; bases not matched to a gene: 9. Germline CDR1 and CDR2: MDHEN and SYDVKM. The CDR3 consists of 17 residues. Written as DNA, the CDR3 is TGTGCCAGCAGTACAGGGGAGTCCTTGCCTGGGGCCAACGTCCTGACTTTC. Residues: CASSTGESLPGANVLTF. Full variable domain (outside the CDR3, taken from reference TRBV28 and TRBJ2-6): DVKVTQSSRYLVKRTGEKVFLECVQDMDHENMFWYRQDPGLGLRLIYFSYDVKMKEKGDIPEGYSVSREKKERFSLILESASTNQTSMYLCASSTGESLPGANVLTFGAGSRLTVL.

This chain uses TRBV7-2 with TRBJ2-5; D perhaps matches TRBD2 (5 bases). This CDR3 contains 15 residues. V lost 5 bases, J lost 4 bases, and 17 bases lay in between. Germline values: CDR1 SGHTA, CDR2 FQGNSA. For the CDR3, the DNA is TGTGCCAGCAGCCGTAACGGGATGTTAAGAGAGACCCAGTACTTC. Its translation is CASSRNGMLRETQYF.

The chain is built from TRBV11-2 and TRBJ1-1, with D possibly being TRBD1 (5 bases). The germline V gene has CDR1 SGHAT and CDR2 FQNNGV. The CDR3 sequence is 16 residues long. The V end was cut by 4 bases, the J end by 1 base, with 16 bases between. The CDR3 nucleotides are TGTGCCAGCAGCTACCGGGACGGCATTCAGAACACTGAAGCTTTCTTT. This encodes CASSYRDGIQNTEAFF.

This clone was detected once. V gene TRBV5-1 combines with J gene TRBJ2-3; 10 nucleotides agree with TRBD2. V was pared by 0 bases and J by 5 bases, with 3 bases of the junction left unmatched. Germline assignment: CDR1 SGHRS and CDR2 YFSETQ. CDR3 length equals 15 residues. Written as DNA, the CDR3 is TGCGCCAGCAGCTTGGACTCTAGCGGGGGAGATACGCAGTATTTT. This codes for CASSLDSSGGDTQYF.

V gene TRBV5-1 combines with J gene TRBJ2-7; 7 nucleotides agree with TRBD1. Germline lookup yields CDR1 SGHRS and CDR2 YFSETQ. After removal of 4 bases from V and 3 bases from J, the junction contained 19 bases not matched to a gene. This CDR3 region has 18 residues. The CDR3 here is CASSRSGTETSSLYEQYF. The CDR3 region has the DNA TGCGCCAGCAGCAGATCCGGGACAGAGACTTCTTCCCTCTACGAGCAGTACTTC.

As regards this clone: One junction end disagrees with the germline gene, perhaps due to a read error. The V gene is TRBV10-1, the J gene TRBJ2-5, with TRBD1 identical over 9 bases. Germline V gene sequence: CDR1 WNHNN, CDR2 SYGVQD (reference sequence). The length of the CDR3 is 13 residues. The CDR3 loop is CASGDRGQETQYF. DNA of the CDR3: TGCGCCAGCGGTGACAGGGGGCAAGAGACCCAGTACTTC.

The rearrangement links TRBV7-3 to TRBJ1-2; 8 bases agree with TRBD1. Germline V CDR1 and CDR2: SGHTA, FQGTGA. V lost 2 bases to trimming and J lost 5 bases; unmatched junction nucleotides: 7. The CDR3 covers 15 residues. DNA for the CDR3: TGTGCCAGCAGCTTAGTTGCAGGGGGCGGATATGGCTACACCTTC. The encoded protein is CASSLVAGGGYGYTF.